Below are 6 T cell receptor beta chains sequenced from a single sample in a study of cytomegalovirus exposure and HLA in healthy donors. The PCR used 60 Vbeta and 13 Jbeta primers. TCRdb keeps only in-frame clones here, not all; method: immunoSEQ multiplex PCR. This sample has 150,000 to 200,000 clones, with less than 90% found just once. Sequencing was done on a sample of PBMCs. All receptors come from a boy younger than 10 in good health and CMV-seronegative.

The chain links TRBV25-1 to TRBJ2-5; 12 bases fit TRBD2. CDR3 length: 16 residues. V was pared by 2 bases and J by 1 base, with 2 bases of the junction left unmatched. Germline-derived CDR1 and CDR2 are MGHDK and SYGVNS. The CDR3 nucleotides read TGTGCCAGCAGTGAAGGGGGACTAGCGGGCCAAGAGACCCAGTACTTC. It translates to CASSEGGLAGQETQYF.

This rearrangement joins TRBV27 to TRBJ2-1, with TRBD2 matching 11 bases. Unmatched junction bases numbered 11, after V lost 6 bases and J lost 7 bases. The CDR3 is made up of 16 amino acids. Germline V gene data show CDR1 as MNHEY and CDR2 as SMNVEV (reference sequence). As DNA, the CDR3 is TGTGCCAGCAGCCCGGGGGGACTAGCGGTGGGGAATGAGCAGTTCTTC. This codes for CASSPGGLAVGNEQFF.

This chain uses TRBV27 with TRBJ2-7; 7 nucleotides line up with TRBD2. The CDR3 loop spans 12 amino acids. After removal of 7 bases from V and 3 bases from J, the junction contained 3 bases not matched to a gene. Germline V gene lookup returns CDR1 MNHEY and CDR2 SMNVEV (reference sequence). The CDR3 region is CASKTSDYEQYF. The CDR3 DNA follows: TGTGCCAGCAAAACTAGCGACTACGAGCAGTACTTC.

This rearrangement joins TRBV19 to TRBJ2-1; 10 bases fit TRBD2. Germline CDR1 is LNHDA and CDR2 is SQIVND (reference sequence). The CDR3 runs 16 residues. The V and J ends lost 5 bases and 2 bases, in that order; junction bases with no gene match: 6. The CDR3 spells CASSRIAGGAYNEQFF. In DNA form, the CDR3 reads TGTGCCAGTAGTCGGATAGCGGGAGGCGCCTACAATGAGCAGTTCTTC.

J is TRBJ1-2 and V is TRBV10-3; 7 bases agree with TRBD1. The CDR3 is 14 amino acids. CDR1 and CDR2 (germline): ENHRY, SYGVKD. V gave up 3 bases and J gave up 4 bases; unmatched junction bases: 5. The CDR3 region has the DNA TGTGCCATCAGTGATGGGACAGTCAGCTATGGCTACACCTTC. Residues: CAISDGTVSYGYTF.

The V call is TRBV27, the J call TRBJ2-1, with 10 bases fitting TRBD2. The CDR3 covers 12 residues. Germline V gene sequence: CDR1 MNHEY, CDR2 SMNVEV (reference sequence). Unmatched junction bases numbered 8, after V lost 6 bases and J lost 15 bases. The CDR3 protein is CASRTSGRAWFF. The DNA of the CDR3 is TGTGCCAGCAGAACGAGCGGGAGGGCCTGGTTCTTC.